The entry below gives a single TCR beta chain sequence along with its context. No antigen is known for it. The length of the CDR3 is 16 residues. With 2 bases clipped from V and 0 bases from J, the junction kept 3 bases outside the gene matches. From germline, CDR1 is SGHTA and CDR2 FQGTGA. This record belongs to a study of OX40 agonist ivuxolimab in advanced cancers. Background on the study: While on treatment, patients had intravenous ivuxolimab at 0.01 to 10 mg/kg every 2 weeks. One hepatocellular carcinoma and a couple of cutaneous melanoma patients partially responded. General observations from the study: More expanded clones were found, on average, in CD8+ than in CD4+ T cells.

The table came from immunoSEQ multiplex PCR; TCRdb's copy has only in-frame clones and leaves some out. The table includes tens of thousands of clones, approximately 90% detected once. Sequencing was performed on CD4+ or CD8+ T cells sorted from blood, taken in a trial of the OX40 agonist ivuxolimab. The receptor was derived from an adult with an advanced solid tumor such as melanoma, head and neck, liver or kidney cancer. The chain joins TRBV7-3 to TRBJ2-2; 7 bases line up with TRBD1. The CDR3 is CASSLWQGANTGELFF. The DNA for the CDR3 is TGTGCCAGCAGCTTATGGCAGGGGGCGAACACCGGGGAGCTGTTTTTT.